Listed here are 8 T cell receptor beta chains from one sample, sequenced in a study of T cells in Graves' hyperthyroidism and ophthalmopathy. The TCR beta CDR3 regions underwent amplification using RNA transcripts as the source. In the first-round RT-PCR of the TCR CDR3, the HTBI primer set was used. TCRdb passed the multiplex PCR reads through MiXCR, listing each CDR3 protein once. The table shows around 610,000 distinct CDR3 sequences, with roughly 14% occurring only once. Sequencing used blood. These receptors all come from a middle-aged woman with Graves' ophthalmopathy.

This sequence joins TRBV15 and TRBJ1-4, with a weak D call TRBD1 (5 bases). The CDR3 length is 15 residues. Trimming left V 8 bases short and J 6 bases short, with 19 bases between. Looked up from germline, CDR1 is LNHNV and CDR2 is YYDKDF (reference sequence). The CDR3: CATSAGVMGDEKLFF. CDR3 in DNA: TGTGCCACCTCGGCGGGGGTGATGGGAGATGAAAAACTGTTTTTT. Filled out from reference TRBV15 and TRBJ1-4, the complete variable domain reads DAMVIQNPRYQVTQFGKPVTLSCSQTLNHNVMYWYQQKSSQAPKLLFHYYDKDFNNEADTPDNFQSRRPNTSFCFLDIRSPGLGDTAMYLCATSAGVMGDEKLFFGSGTQLSVL.

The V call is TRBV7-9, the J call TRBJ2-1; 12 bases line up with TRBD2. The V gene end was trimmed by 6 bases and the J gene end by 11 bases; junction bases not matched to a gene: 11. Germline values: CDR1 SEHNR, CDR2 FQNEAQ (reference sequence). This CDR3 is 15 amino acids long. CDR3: CASSPPTSGGVQQFF. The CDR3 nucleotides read TGTGCCAGCAGTCCGCCGACTAGCGGGGGTGTTCAGCAGTTCTTC.

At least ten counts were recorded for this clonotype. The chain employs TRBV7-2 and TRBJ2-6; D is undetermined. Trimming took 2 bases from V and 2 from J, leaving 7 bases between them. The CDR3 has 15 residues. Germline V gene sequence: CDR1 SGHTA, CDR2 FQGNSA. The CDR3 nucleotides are TGTGCCAGCAGCTTATGGGGTACTGGGGCCAACGTCCTGACTTTC. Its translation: CASSLWGTGANVLTF. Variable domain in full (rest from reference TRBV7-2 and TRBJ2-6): GAGVSQSPSNKVTEKGKDVELRCDPISGHTALYWYRQSLGQGLEFLIYFQGNSAPDKSGLPSDRFSAERTGGSVSTLTIQRTQQEDSAVYLCASSLWGTGANVLTFGAGSRLTVL.

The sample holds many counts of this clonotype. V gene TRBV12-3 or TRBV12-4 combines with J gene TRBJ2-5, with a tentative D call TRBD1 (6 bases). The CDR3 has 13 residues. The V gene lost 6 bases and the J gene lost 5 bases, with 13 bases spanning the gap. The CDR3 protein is CASSPRGQETQYF. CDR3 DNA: TGTGCCAGCAGCCCCAGGGGCCAGGAGACCCAGTACTTC.

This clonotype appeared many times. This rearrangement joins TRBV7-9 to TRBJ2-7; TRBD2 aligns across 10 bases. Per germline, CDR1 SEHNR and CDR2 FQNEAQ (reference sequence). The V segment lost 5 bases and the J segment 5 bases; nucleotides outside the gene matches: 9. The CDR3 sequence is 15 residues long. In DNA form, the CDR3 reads TGTGCCAGCAGCCTCTCCCCTAGCGGGAGCCACGAGCAGTACTTC. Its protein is CASSLSPSGSHEQYF.

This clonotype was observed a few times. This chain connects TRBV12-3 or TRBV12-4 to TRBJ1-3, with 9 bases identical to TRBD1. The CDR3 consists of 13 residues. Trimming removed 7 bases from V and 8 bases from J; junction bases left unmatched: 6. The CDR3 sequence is CASNRDREDTIYF. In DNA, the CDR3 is TGTGCCAGCAACCGGGACAGGGAGGACACCATATATTTT.

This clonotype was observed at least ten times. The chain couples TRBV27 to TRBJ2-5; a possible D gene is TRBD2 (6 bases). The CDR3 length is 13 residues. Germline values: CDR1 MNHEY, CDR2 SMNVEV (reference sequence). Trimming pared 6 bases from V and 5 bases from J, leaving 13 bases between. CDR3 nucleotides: TGTGCCAGCAGGGGGGGTGCCGCGGAGACCCAGTACTTC. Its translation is CASRGGAAETQYF.

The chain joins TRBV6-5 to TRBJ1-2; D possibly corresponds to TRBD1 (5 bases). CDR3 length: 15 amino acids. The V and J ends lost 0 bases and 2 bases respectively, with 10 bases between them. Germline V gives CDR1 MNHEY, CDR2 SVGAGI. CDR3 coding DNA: TGTGCCAGCAGTTACTCTGGGGGTGAAAACTATGGCTACACCTTC. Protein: CASSYSGGENYGYTF.